The clone carrying this TCR beta chain has more than one count but fewer than ten. The sample belongs to a study of Graves' ophthalmopathy and Graves' hyperthyroidism. As the template, RNA transcripts were used to amplify TCR beta CDR3 regions. HTBI primers served in a first-round RT-PCR, which a second-round multiplex PCR followed. TCRdb reanalysed the multiplex PCR reads using MiXCR and keeps one entry per CDR3 protein. This sample has about 740,000 distinct CDR3 sequences, with approximately 40% found just once. The sequencing sample was made of peripheral blood. This TCR came from an adult man with Graves' ophthalmopathy.

The chain's CDR3 is CASSVDLGPTEAFF. As DNA, the CDR3 is TGTGCCAGCAGCGTAGATTTGGGACCGACTGAAGCTTTCTTT. The V and J genes are TRBV9 and TRBJ1-1; D may be TRBD1 (5 bases). Germline V gives CDR1 SGDLS, CDR2 YYNGEE. V was clipped by 0 bases and J by 5 bases, with 11 bases between them. The CDR3 length is 14 residues.